These 26 T cell receptor beta chains were sequenced from one sample in a study of T cell responses to AZD1222 COVID-19 vaccine. TCRdb's copy holds only in-frame clones and misses some; the assay was immunoSEQ multiplex PCR. The table lists over 45,000 clones, roughly nine tenths of them singletons. The sample was peripheral blood, taken 28 days after the second AZD1222 dose. The receptors were sampled from an adult who received the AZD1222 COVID-19 vaccine.

The chain uses TRBV15 and TRBJ2-3, with 8 bases matching TRBD1. The length of the CDR3 is 15 residues. Trimming cost V 0 bases and J 3 bases; bases outside gene matches: 2. Germline CDR1 LNHNV, CDR2 YYDKDF (reference sequence). CDR3 amino acids: CATSRDRGPTDTQYF. In nucleotides, the CDR3 is TGTGCCACCAGCAGAGACAGGGGGCCTACAGATACGCAGTATTTT.

The chain joins TRBV4-2 to TRBJ2-5; D ambiguous. V lost 0 bases and J lost 4, with 12 bases in between. In germline, CDR1 is LGHNA, CDR2 YNFKEQ. The CDR3 sequence is 15 residues long. Here the CDR3 reads CASSQDQGVRETQYF. CDR3 sequence (DNA): TGTGCCAGCAGCCAAGATCAAGGAGTGAGAGAGACCCAGTACTTC.

This chain links TRBV6-5 with TRBJ2-2; 9 positions agree with TRBD1. Per germline, CDR1 MNHEY and CDR2 SVGAGI. The CDR3 runs to 15 residues. After removal of 8 bases from V and 4 bases from J, the junction contained 8 bases not matched to a gene. CDR3 coding DNA: TGTGCCAGCTCTTTACAGGGGGCCTTCACCGGGGAGCTGTTTTTT. Encoded protein: CASSLQGAFTGELFF.

The CDR3 sequence is CATSDLGSRDGYTF. The CDR3, as DNA: TGTGCCACCAGTGATTTAGGCAGTCGGGATGGCTACACCTTC. The chain has TRBV24-1 and TRBJ1-2; no definite D call. V was cut by 1 base and J by 6 bases, with 11 bases left in between. Germline CDR1 KGHDR, CDR2 SFDVKD. The CDR3 covers 14 residues.

The CDR3 nucleotides are TGCAGCGTTGCCGATCTGAACACTGAAGCTTTCTTT. Translated: CSVADLNTEAFF. The rearrangement links TRBV29-1 to TRBJ1-1, with D unclear. Per the germline V gene, CDR1 is SQVTM and CDR2 is ANQGSEA. The CDR3 sequence is 12 residues long. V was pared by 4 bases and J by 0 bases, with 6 bases between.

This chain joins TRBV9 and TRBJ2-1; D ambiguous. The V end was cut by 0 bases, the J end by 10 bases, with 8 bases between. The CDR3 has 12 residues. CDR1 and CDR2 from the germline V gene are SGDLS and YYNGEE. The CDR3 DNA reads as TGTGCCAGCAGCGTAGCTAAAACCGAGCAGTTCTTC. The encoded protein is CASSVAKTEQFF.

This clone was counted between two and nine times. This sequence joins TRBV7-9 and TRBJ1-5, with a tentative D call TRBD1 (5 bases). Germline CDR1 and CDR2: SEHNR and FQNEAQ (reference sequence). The CDR3 consists of 15 residues. V was pared by 5 bases and J by 0 bases, with 11 bases between. In nucleotides, the CDR3 is TGTGCCAGCAGCCGGACGGGGGATAGCAATCAGCCCCAGCATTTT. Protein: CASSRTGDSNQPQHF.

The chain joins TRBV7-2 to TRBJ2-7; D not certain. The CDR3 spans 12 residues. Trimming left V 5 bases short and J 3 bases short, with 8 bases between. From germline, CDR1 is SGHTA and CDR2 FQGNSA. This chain's CDR3 is CASSQAYYEQYF. CDR3 in DNA: TGTGCCAGCAGCCAAGCATACTACGAGCAGTACTTC.

The J gene is TRBJ2-7, the V gene TRBV7-8; the match to TRBD1 covers 10 bases. The V segment lost 4 bases and the J segment 5 bases; nucleotides outside the gene matches: 5. Per the germline V gene, CDR1 is SGHVS and CDR2 is FQNEAQ. The CDR3 consists of 14 residues. The CDR3 spells CASSSGQGTHEQYF. The DNA of the CDR3 is TGTGCCAGCAGCTCGGGACAGGGGACCCACGAGCAGTACTTC.

This clone was counted between two and nine times. The J gene is TRBJ2-3, the V gene TRBV5-1; D remains ambiguous. V lost 0 bases and J 1 base, leaving 6 bases between the germline ends. From germline, CDR1 is SGHRS and CDR2 YFSETQ. This CDR3 is built from 14 residues. The chain's CDR3 is CASSLADGTDTQYF. DNA of the CDR3: TGCGCCAGCAGCTTGGCTGACGGCACAGATACGCAGTATTTT.

The rearrangement links TRBV19 to TRBJ1-1; D is possibly TRBD1 (5 bases). The germline V gene has CDR1 LNHDA and CDR2 SQIVND (reference sequence). Deletions cut 0 bases from V and 9 bases from J, with 11 bases between. There are 13 residues in the CDR3. This chain's CDR3 is CASSIDREGKAFF. DNA for the CDR3: TGTGCCAGTAGTATAGACCGAGAGGGGAAAGCTTTCTTT. The full variable domain, in which reference TRBV19 and TRBJ1-1 provide the parts outside the CDR3, is DGGITQSPKYLFRKEGQNVTLSCEQNLNHDAMYWYRQDPGQGLRLIYYSQIVNDFQKGDIAEGYSVSREKKESFPLTVTSAQKNPTAFYLCASSIDREGKAFFGQGTRLTVV.

This clone was seen a single time. The junction departs from germline at one end; a sequencing error may be responsible. The genes are TRBV7-7 and TRBJ2-7; D is unclear. The length of the CDR3 is 15 residues. CDR1 is SSHAT and CDR2 is FNYEAQ in the germline V gene (reference sequence). In DNA, the CDR3 is TGTGCTAGCAGCTTAGAAATTGGCACCTCCTACGAGCAGTACTTC. It encodes CASSLEIGTSYEQYF.

The J gene is TRBJ1-4, the V gene TRBV7-9; D might be TRBD1 (6 bases). Trimming removed 4 bases from V and 0 bases from J, with 9 bases in between. This CDR3 has 15 amino acids. CDR1 SEHNR and CDR2 FQNEAQ come from the germline V gene (reference sequence). Here the CDR3 DNA reads TGTGCCAGCAGCTCCAGGGGTGCAACTAATGAAAAACTGTTTTTT. This encodes CASSSRGATNEKLFF.

V is TRBV7-2 and J is TRBJ1-1, with D possibly being TRBD1 (5 bases). CDR1 is SGHTA, CDR2 FQGNSA, per germline. The CDR3 runs to 14 residues. With 3 bases removed from V and 2 bases from J, the gap between germline ends came to 10 bases. For the CDR3, the DNA is TGTGCCAGCAGCTTTTCCGGGACTAACACTGAAGCTTTCTTT. It is translated as CASSFSGTNTEAFF. Based on the CDR3 plus reference TRBV7-2 and TRBJ1-1, the full variable domain is GAGVSQSPSNKVTEKGKDVELRCDPISGHTALYWYRQSLGQGLEFLIYFQGNSAPDKSGLPSDRFSAERTGGSVSTLTIQRTQQEDSAVYLCASSFSGTNTEAFFGQGTRLTVV.

J is TRBJ1-1 and V is TRBV29-1; D is unresolved. Germline V gene sequence: CDR1 SQVTM, CDR2 ANQGSEA. This CDR3 spans 13 amino acids. The ends were cut back, 2 bases at V and 5 bases at J, with 12 bases in the middle. The CDR3: CSVESGVGTEAFF. The DNA of the CDR3 is TGCAGCGTTGAATCCGGAGTTGGGACTGAAGCTTTCTTT.

The chain carries TRBV10-3 and TRBJ2-7; possible D gene TRBD1, 5 bases. Germline values: CDR1 ENHRY, CDR2 SYGVKD. This CDR3 has 13 residues. The V gene lost 10 bases and the J gene lost 2 bases, with 15 bases spanning the gap. The CDR3 loop reads CATQPQETYEQYF. The CDR3 DNA reads TGTGCCACCCAGCCACAGGAAACCTACGAGCAGTACTTC.

This clone was seen a few times. In DNA form, the CDR3 reads TGTGCCTTTACCAGGGGAGAGGTCCGGACCATATATTTT. The encoded protein is CAFTRGEVRTIYF. V usage is TRBV30 and J usage is TRBJ1-3, with a possible D match to TRBD1 (6 bases). The CDR3 spans 13 residues. Trimming left V 7 bases short and J 10 bases short, with 20 bases between. Per germline, CDR1 GTSNPN and CDR2 SVGIG (reference sequence).

The chain couples TRBV6-5 to TRBJ2-5, with a weak D call TRBD1 (5 bases). The CDR3 length is 14 residues. V dropped 0 bases and J dropped 4 bases, with 9 bases sitting between them. The germline V gene encodes CDR1 MNHEY and CDR2 SVGAGI. The DNA for the CDR3 is TGTGCCAGCAGTTACTCGGGCAGGGCAGAGACCCAGTACTTC. Protein sequence: CASSYSGRAETQYF.

The chain joins TRBV3-1 (or the pseudogene TRBV3-2) to TRBJ1-5; D uncertain. The V end was cut by 3 bases, the J end by 5 bases, with 8 bases between. The V gene's germline CDR1 is LGHDT and CDR2 YNNKEL (reference sequence). The CDR3 extends over 13 amino acids. CDR3 in DNA: TGTGCCAGCAGCCAGTCCAGTGATCAGCCCCAGCATTTT. Protein sequence: CASSQSSDQPQHF.

The rearrangement links TRBV7-2 to TRBJ1-2; 9 bases are a match to TRBD1. V trimming: 5 bases; J trimming: 5 bases; junction bases outside the gene matches: 9. Germline lookup yields CDR1 SGHTA and CDR2 FQGNSA. The CDR3 has 15 residues. The CDR3 DNA reads TGTGCCAGCAGCGCCGGGACAGGGCTTGGATATGGCTACACCTTC. Translated, it gives CASSAGTGLGYGYTF.

The J gene is TRBJ2-2, the V gene TRBV11-3; 13 positions agree with TRBD2. This CDR3 has 18 amino acids. With V trimmed by 5 bases and J by 5 bases, 11 bases remained unmatched. Germline V gene sequence: CDR1 SGHNT, CDR2 YENEEA. The CDR3 loop reads CASSIWTSGRLGTGELFF. For the CDR3, the DNA is TGTGCCAGCAGCATCTGGACTAGCGGGAGACTGGGGACCGGGGAGCTGTTTTTT.

V and J are TRBV5-1 and TRBJ1-5, with a weak D call TRBD1 (6 bases). This CDR3 is 13 amino acids long. V lost 5 bases and J lost 7, with 13 bases in between. Germline V lookup: CDR1 SGHRS, CDR2 YFSETQ. The CDR3: CASSPGVEQPQHF. The CDR3 DNA reads as TGCGCCAGCAGTCCAGGGGTAGAGCAGCCCCAGCATTTT.

CDR3: CASSYSQGRTEAFF. DNA for the CDR3: TGTGCCAGCAGTTATAGCCAGGGGCGGACTGAAGCTTTCTTT. V is TRBV6-5 and J is TRBJ1-1; perhaps TRBD1 as D (6 bases). Germline V gene lookup returns CDR1 MNHEY and CDR2 SVGAGI. V was cut by 3 bases and J by 5 bases, with 13 bases left in between. The CDR3 loop spans 14 amino acids.

V gene TRBV5-1 combines with J gene TRBJ1-2; 12 bases align to TRBD1. Germline CDR1 and CDR2: SGHRS and YFSETQ. The V segment lost 4 bases and the J segment 8 bases; nucleotides outside the gene matches: 12. CDR3 length: 16 amino acids. The CDR3 nucleotides read TGCGCCAGCAGCGAAAACCCGGGACAGGGGGCAGCGGGCTACACCTTC. Protein sequence: CASSENPGQGAAGYTF.

V usage is TRBV5-6 and J usage is TRBJ2-1; D unresolved. V dropped 5 bases and J dropped 1 base, with 10 bases sitting between them. Germline lookup yields CDR1 SGHDT and CDR2 YYEEEE. CDR3 size: 14 residues. CDR3 protein: CASRPWGSYNEQFF. The CDR3 DNA follows: TGTGCCAGCAGACCGTGGGGTTCCTACAATGAGCAGTTCTTC.

The rearrangement links TRBV28 to TRBJ1-4; the D gene is possibly TRBD1 (6 bases). The V gene lost 7 bases and the J gene lost 8 bases, with 11 bases spanning the gap. The CDR3 contains 12 residues. CDR1 is MDHEN and CDR2 is SYDVKM in the germline V gene. The CDR3 region has the DNA TGTGCCAGCACAGGGGTTGAAGAAAAACTGTTTTTT. Residues: CASTGVEEKLFF.